These 24 T cell receptor beta chains share one sample of origin, sequenced in a study of cytomegalovirus exposure and HLA in healthy donors. In the PCR, 60 Vbeta and 13 Jbeta primers were used. Method: immunoSEQ multiplex PCR; TCRdb's copy keeps in-frame clones and lacks some. The profile shows about 130,000 clones, approximately 80% of them singletons. The specimen sequenced was PBMCs. Receptors originate from a woman aged 40 to 50 in good health and CMV-seronegative.

This clone was picked up one time. The chain uses TRBV9 and TRBJ2-7; D may be TRBD1 (5 bases). Per germline, CDR1 SGDLS and CDR2 YYNGEE. Trimming cost V 4 bases and J 3 bases, with 14 bases left between them. This CDR3 is 14 amino acids long. Here the CDR3 DNA reads TGTGCCAGCAGCCCCTCAGGCCAGGGCTACGAGCAGTACTTC. Protein product: CASSPSGQGYEQYF.

This chain uses TRBV7-2 with TRBJ2-7, with TRBD1 as a possible D gene (6 bases). Between the trimmed V and J ends, which lost 6 bases and 6 bases, there was a span of 18 bases. Germline assignment: CDR1 SGHTA and CDR2 FQGNSA. This CDR3 region has 14 residues. The CDR3 nucleotides are TGTGCCAGCAGGTTAACAGGGTTAGAGGGCGAGCAGTACTTC. This translates into CASRLTGLEGEQYF.

This chain uses TRBV5-1 with TRBJ2-7; possible D gene TRBD1, 5 bases. Germline V CDR1 and CDR2: SGHRS, YFSETQ. Trimming took 2 bases from V and 3 from J, leaving 12 bases between them. This CDR3 contains 14 residues. The CDR3 DNA is TGCGCCAGCAGCTTTGCAGGGTCTGGCTACGAGCAGTACTTC. Amino acid sequence: CASSFAGSGYEQYF.

The rearrangement uses TRBV6-5 and TRBJ2-7, with a possible D match to TRBD1 (5 bases). Per germline, CDR1 MNHEY and CDR2 SVGAGI. V was shortened by 0 bases and J by 3 bases, with 9 bases between the two germline ends. The CDR3 sequence is 14 residues long. This CDR3 is CASSYSYRNYEQYF. The CDR3 DNA is TGTGCCAGCAGTTACTCGTACAGGAACTACGAGCAGTACTTC.

J is TRBJ2-5 and V is TRBV19; 13 bases are shared with TRBD2. CDR3 length: 16 amino acids. Germline CDR1 is LNHDA and CDR2 is SQIVND (reference sequence). The trim removed 5 bases at V and 4 bases at J, leaving 7 bases unmatched. The CDR3 protein is CASSLGTSGNRETQYF. For the CDR3, the DNA is TGTGCCAGTAGTCTAGGGACTAGCGGGAATCGAGAGACCCAGTACTTC.

CDR3 region: CASSRGQQGTRNEQFF. The DNA for the CDR3 is TGTGCCAGCTCACGCGGACAACAGGGTACGAGGAATGAGCAGTTCTTC. The chain combines TRBV18 with TRBJ2-1, with D possibly being TRBD1 (6 bases). Germline lookup yields CDR1 KGHSH and CDR2 LQKENI. The CDR3 totals 16 residues. Between the trimmed V and J ends, which lost 4 bases and 7 bases, there was a span of 20 bases.

There are a few counts of this clone. V usage is TRBV11-2 and J usage is TRBJ2-4, with 10 bases that match TRBD1. Germline V gene sequence: CDR1 SGHAT, CDR2 FQNNGV. This CDR3 region has 13 residues. The V gene end was trimmed by 4 bases and the J gene end by 15 bases; junction bases not matched to a gene: 9. As DNA, the CDR3 is TGTGCCAGCAGCTACGACAGGGGGCAAGGGTCGTACTTC. Translating it yields CASSYDRGQGSYF.

J is TRBJ2-7 and V is TRBV18, with 7 bases lining up with TRBD1. Losses at the gene ends were 6 bases for V and 6 bases for J; bases not matched to a gene: 14. Per the germline V gene, CDR1 is KGHSH and CDR2 is LQKENI. There are 15 residues in the CDR3. In DNA form, the CDR3 reads TGTGCCAGCTCGCCCCCTACAGGGGCGCATGGCGAGCAGTACTTC. Protein sequence: CASSPPTGAHGEQYF.

For the CDR3, the DNA is TGTGCCAGCAGGGAGGGACTAGCGGGTTTGCCTCTTTACGAGCAGTACTTC. This codes for CASREGLAGLPLYEQYF. The chain links TRBV2 to TRBJ2-7; 12 bases are shared with TRBD2. Germline CDR1 and CDR2: SNHLY and FYNNEI. CDR3 size: 17 residues. V shed 6 bases, J shed 4 bases, and the junction held 13 bases outside the gene matches.

This chain links TRBV28 with TRBJ2-7; D unclear. CDR1 and CDR2 (germline): MDHEN, SYDVKM. V lost 6 bases, J lost 1 base, and 16 bases lay in between. The CDR3 sequence is 15 residues long. This CDR3 reads CASSPPGKASYEQYF. The DNA for the CDR3 is TGTGCCAGCAGCCCCCCAGGAAAGGCTTCCTACGAGCAGTACTTC.

V usage is TRBV2 and J usage is TRBJ2-5; the D gene is possibly TRBD2 (5 bases). This CDR3 region has 16 residues. The germline CDR1 and CDR2 sequences are SNHLY and FYNNEI. The V and J ends lost 5 bases and 2 bases respectively, with 18 bases between them. CDR3 protein: CASSTPATTLQETQYF. The CDR3 region has the DNA TGTGCCAGCAGTACGCCTGCGACTACATTACAAGAGACCCAGTACTTC.

V and J are TRBV19 and TRBJ2-1; no firm D call. Germline V gene data show CDR1 as LNHDA and CDR2 as SQIVND (reference sequence). This CDR3 has 14 amino acids. Trimming stripped 4 bases from V and 0 bases from J, with 7 bases between. CDR3 sequence: CASSTYRSYNEQFF. CDR3 DNA sequence: TGTGCCAGTAGTACTTATCGCTCCTACAATGAGCAGTTCTTC.

The V gene is TRBV5-1, the J gene TRBJ2-1, with 8 bases fitting TRBD1. Trimming at V came to 7 bases and at J to 8 bases, leaving 11 bases not matched to a gene. Per the germline V gene, CDR1 is SGHRS and CDR2 is YFSETQ. The CDR3 spans 14 residues. CDR3 loop: CASSPAGGSYEQFF. The CDR3 DNA reads TGCGCCAGCTCCCCGGCAGGGGGCTCGTATGAGCAGTTCTTC.

V is TRBV7-9 and J is TRBJ2-2; a possible D gene is TRBD1 (5 bases). Germline V CDR1 and CDR2: SEHNR, FQNEAQ (reference sequence). V was pared by 5 bases and J by 4 bases, with 11 bases between. The CDR3 has 14 amino acids. The CDR3 protein is CASSHRQRTGELFF. CDR3 sequence (DNA): TGTGCCAGCAGCCATCGACAGCGCACCGGGGAGCTGTTTTTT.

The chain couples TRBV27 to TRBJ1-6; 10 nucleotides line up with TRBD1. The germline V gene has CDR1 MNHEY and CDR2 SMNVEV (reference sequence). This CDR3 has 14 residues. J was trimmed by 9 bases and V by 6 bases; bases with no gene match: 5. CDR3 sequence (DNA): TGTGCCAGCAGACTACGACAGGGGGCTTCACCCCTCCACTTT. Protein: CASRLRQGASPLHF.

The chain recombines TRBV9 with TRBJ2-7; D is perhaps TRBD2 (7 bases). The V gene's germline CDR1 is SGDLS and CDR2 YYNGEE. The CDR3 consists of 16 residues. The V gene lost 5 bases and the J gene lost 3 bases, with 21 bases spanning the gap. The chain's CDR3 is CASSLEGGAGGYEQYF. DNA for the CDR3: TGTGCCAGCAGTTTAGAGGGGGGGGCGGGCGGCTACGAGCAGTACTTC.

The gene calls are TRBV5-5 and TRBJ2-7; a possible D gene is TRBD1 (5 bases). Germline CDR1 reads SGHKS; CDR2 reads YYEKEE (reference sequence). CDR3 length equals 16 residues. Trimming took off 4 bases at V and 3 bases at J, with 20 bases between the two ends. The CDR3 region is CASSPKITQAYYEQYF. CDR3 DNA: TGTGCCAGCAGCCCAAAAATCACACAGGCTTACTACGAGCAGTACTTC.

Only one count was recorded for this clone. V is TRBV19 and J is TRBJ2-1; maybe TRBD2 (5 bases). Germline lookup yields CDR1 LNHDA and CDR2 SQIVND (reference sequence). Trimming pared 3 bases from V and 5 bases from J, leaving 20 bases between. CDR3 length: 17 residues. CDR3 nucleotide sequence: TGTGCCAGTAGTATTCTTCGGGGAACCCCTGGGAACAATGAGCAGTTCTTC. Amino acid sequence: CASSILRGTPGNNEQFF.

The genes are TRBV11-2 and TRBJ2-5; D is perhaps TRBD2 (7 bases). Trimming removed 5 bases at V and 5 bases at J, with 18 bases between. This CDR3 has 15 residues. Germline values: CDR1 SGHAT, CDR2 FQNNGV. The CDR3 loop reads CASSAARGGEETQYF. CDR3 bases: TGTGCCAGCAGCGCAGCTAGGGGGGGTGAGGAGACCCAGTACTTC.

V gene TRBV7-8 combines with J gene TRBJ2-3; D possibly corresponds to TRBD2 (5 bases). Trimming took 1 base from V and 3 from J, leaving 11 bases between them. This CDR3 is 15 amino acids long. CDR1 is SGHVS and CDR2 is FQNEAQ in the germline V gene. CDR3 in DNA: TGTGCCAGCAGCTTAGGAGGGAGAGAAACAGATACGCAGTATTTT. Translation: CASSLGGRETDTQYF.

V gene TRBV5-1 combines with J gene TRBJ1-2, with 8 bases matching TRBD1. Germline loops: CDR1 SGHRS, CDR2 YFSETQ. The trim removed 4 bases at V and 3 bases at J, leaving 8 bases unmatched. The CDR3 has 15 residues. The CDR3, as DNA: TGCGCCAGCAGCAGAGACAGGGGATCCGACTATGGCTACACCTTC. It specifies CASSRDRGSDYGYTF.

This clone was counted between two and nine times. Other DNA sequences in the sample encode the same CDR3. This sequence joins TRBV5-6 and TRBJ1-3, with a weak D call TRBD1 (6 bases). CDR3 length: 13 amino acids. Trimming left V 0 bases short and J 7 bases short, with 8 bases between. Germline CDR1 is SGHDT and CDR2 is YYEEEE. CDR3 bases: TGTGCCAGCAGCTTGGGAGGGGGTAACACCATATATTTT. This translates into CASSLGGGNTIYF.

This clone came up a few times. The chain recombines TRBV2 with TRBJ1-3, with D perhaps TRBD1 (5 bases). CDR3 size: 13 residues. V was cut by 8 bases and J by 4 bases, with 12 bases left in between. Germline V CDR1 and CDR2: SNHLY, FYNNEI. CDR3 nucleotides: TGTGCCAGCTTAGGGGTATTCGGAAACACCATATATTTT. The encoded protein is CASLGVFGNTIYF.

This rearrangement joins TRBV2 to TRBJ2-7; D perhaps matches TRBD1 (6 bases). Germline assignment: CDR1 SNHLY and CDR2 FYNNEI. CDR3 length: 14 residues. Trimming pared 6 bases from V and 0 bases from J, leaving 12 bases between. The CDR3 bases are TGTGCCAGCAGGACAGGAACTAACTCCTACGAGCAGTACTTC. Its protein product is CASRTGTNSYEQYF.